What follows is one T cell receptor beta chain and its context. What it recognizes is unknown. This sample was taken from a study of CXCR3-negative and CXCR3-positive naive CD8 T cells. Study findings and constraints: Expression of CXCR3 was partially reduced after cryopreservation, and fresh PBMCs were used in most assays. Whereas both naive subsets had comparably high diversity, memory CD8+ cells had much lower diversity. Naive cells that were CXCR3-positive had more hydrophobic TRB CDR3s (compared with CXCR3-negative naive cells).

It was by 5' RACE with UMI labels that the TRB cDNA libraries were prepared. Each CDR3 protein gets one entry in TCRdb, which reprocessed the 5' RACE reads and gives no DNA. This listing includes 140,000 to 150,000 distinct CDR3 sequences. The CDR3 extends over 13 amino acids. Germline V lookup: CDR1 SNHLY, CDR2 FYNNEI. The chain has TRBV2 and TRBJ2-7; absent DNA, TCRdb's TRBD1 call cannot be checked. The specimen was naive CXCR3+ CD8+ T cells from blood. Subset specified: CD45RO-CCR7+CD27+CD95- naive CD8+ T cells expressing CXCR3 (TNR3+). The receptor was isolated from a human donor in good health. Some clones in this sample may be carry-over from other donors' samples. This CDR3 is CASKGTGQGEQYF.